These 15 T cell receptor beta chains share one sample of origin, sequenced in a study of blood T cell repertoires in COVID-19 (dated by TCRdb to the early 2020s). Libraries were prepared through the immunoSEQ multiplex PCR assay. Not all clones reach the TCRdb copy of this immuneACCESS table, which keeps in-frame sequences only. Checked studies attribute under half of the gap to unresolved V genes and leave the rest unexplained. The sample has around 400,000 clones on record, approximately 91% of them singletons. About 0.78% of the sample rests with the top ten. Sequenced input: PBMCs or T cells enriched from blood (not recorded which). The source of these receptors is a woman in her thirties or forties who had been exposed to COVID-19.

Written as DNA, the CDR3 is TGCGGGGCCAATCAGCCCCAGCATTTT. Residues: CGANQPQHF. The chain joins TRBV5-1 to TRBJ1-5; no reliable D call. Germline CDR1 reads SGHRS; CDR2 reads YFSETQ. The CDR3 loop spans 9 amino acids.

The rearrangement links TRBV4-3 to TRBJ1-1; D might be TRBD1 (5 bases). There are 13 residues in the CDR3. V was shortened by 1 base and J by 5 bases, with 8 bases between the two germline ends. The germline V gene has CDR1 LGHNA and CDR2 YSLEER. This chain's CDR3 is CASSQVQGTEAFF. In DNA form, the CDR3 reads TGCGCCAGCAGCCAAGTGCAGGGAACTGAAGCTTTCTTT.

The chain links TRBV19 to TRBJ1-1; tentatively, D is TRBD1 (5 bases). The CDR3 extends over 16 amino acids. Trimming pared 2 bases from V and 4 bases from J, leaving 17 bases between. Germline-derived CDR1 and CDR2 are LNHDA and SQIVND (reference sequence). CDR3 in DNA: TGTGCCAGTAGTATACCAGCGGGGGGGTTGAGCACTGAAGCTTTCTTT. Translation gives CASSIPAGGLSTEAFF.

The CDR3 coding sequence is TGCGCCAGCAGCTTGGATGGGCAGGGGCAGTACGCTAGCACAGATACGCAGTATTTT. The encoded protein is CASSLDGQGQYASTDTQYF. The chain joins TRBV5-1 to TRBJ2-3, with D perhaps TRBD1 (6 bases). Germline V gives CDR1 SGHRS, CDR2 YFSETQ. The V and J ends lost 0 bases and 0 bases respectively, with 20 bases between them. The CDR3 is made up of 19 amino acids.

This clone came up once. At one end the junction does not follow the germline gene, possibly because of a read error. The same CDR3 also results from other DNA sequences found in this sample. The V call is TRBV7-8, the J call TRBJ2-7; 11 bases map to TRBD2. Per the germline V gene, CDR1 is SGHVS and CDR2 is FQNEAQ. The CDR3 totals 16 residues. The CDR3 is CASSLAGTSGSYEQYF. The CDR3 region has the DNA TGTGCCAGCAGCCTAGCCGGGACTAGCGGCTCCTACGAGCAGTACTTC.

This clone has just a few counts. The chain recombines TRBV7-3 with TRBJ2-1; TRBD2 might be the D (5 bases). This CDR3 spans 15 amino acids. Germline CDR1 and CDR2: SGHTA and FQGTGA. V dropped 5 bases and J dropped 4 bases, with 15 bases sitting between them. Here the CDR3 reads CASSLLGGLYNEQFF. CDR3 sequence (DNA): TGTGCCAGCAGCCTACTTGGAGGATTATACAATGAGCAGTTCTTC.

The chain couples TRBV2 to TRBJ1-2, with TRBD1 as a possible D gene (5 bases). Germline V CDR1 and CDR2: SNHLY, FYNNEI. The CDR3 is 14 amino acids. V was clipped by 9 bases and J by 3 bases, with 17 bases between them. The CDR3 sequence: CARGPDSYYYGYTF. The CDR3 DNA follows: TGTGCCAGGGGGCCCGATAGTTACTACTATGGCTACACCTTC.

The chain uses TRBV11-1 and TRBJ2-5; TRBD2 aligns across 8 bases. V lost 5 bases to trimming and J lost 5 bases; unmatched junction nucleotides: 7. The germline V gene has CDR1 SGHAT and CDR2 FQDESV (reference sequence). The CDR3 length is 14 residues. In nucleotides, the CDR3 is TGTGCCAGCAGCGCACGCGGGGGGATCGAGACCCAGTACTTC. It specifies CASSARGGIETQYF.

CDR3: CASRRLAGPGTQYF. CDR3 bases: TGTGCCAGCAGACGCCTCGCGGGCCCTGGTACGCAGTATTTT. The chain links TRBV7-9 to TRBJ2-3, with a tentative D call TRBD2 (5 bases). Trimming cost V 6 bases and J 8 bases, with 18 bases left between them. CDR1 SEHNR and CDR2 FQNEAQ come from the germline V gene (reference sequence). The CDR3 sequence is 14 residues long. Looking up the rest from reference TRBV7-9 and TRBJ2-3 gives the full variable domain: DTGVSQNPRHKITKRGQNVTFRCDPISEHNRLYWYRQTLGQGPEFLTYFQNEAQLEKSRLLSDRFSAERPKGSFSTLEIQRTEQGDSAMYLCASRRLAGPGTQYFGPGTRLTVL.

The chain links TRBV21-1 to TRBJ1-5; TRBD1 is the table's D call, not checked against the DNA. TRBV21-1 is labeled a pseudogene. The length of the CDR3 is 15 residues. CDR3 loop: CASSKVWDSDQPQHF. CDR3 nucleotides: TGTGCCAGCAGCAAAGTTTGGGACAGCGATCAGCCCCAGCATTTT.

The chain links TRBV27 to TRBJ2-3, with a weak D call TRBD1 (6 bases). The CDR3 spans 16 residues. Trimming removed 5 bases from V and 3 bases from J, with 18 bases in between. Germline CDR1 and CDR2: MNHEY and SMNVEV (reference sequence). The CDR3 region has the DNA TGTGCCAGCAGTCGCAACGCACAGGGCGGGACAGATACGCAGTATTTT. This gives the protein CASSRNAQGGTDTQYF.

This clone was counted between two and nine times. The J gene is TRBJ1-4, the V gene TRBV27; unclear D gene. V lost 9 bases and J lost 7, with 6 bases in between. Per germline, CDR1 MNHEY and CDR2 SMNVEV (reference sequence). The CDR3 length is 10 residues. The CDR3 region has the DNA TGTGCCAGTATTATTGAAAAACTGTTTTTT. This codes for CASIIEKLFF.

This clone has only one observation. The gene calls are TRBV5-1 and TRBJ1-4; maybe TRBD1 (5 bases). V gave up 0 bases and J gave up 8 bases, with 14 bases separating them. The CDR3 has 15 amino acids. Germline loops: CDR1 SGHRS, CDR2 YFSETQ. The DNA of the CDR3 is TGCGCCAGCAGCTTGGTTCCGGGGGACGGGGAAAAACTGTTTTTT. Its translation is CASSLVPGDGEKLFF.

In nucleotides, the CDR3 is TGTGCCAGCAGCTTGGTTGGGGAGACGGATACGCAGTATTTT. It yields the protein CASSLVGETDTQYF. This chain links TRBV5-4 with TRBJ2-3, with a possible D match to TRBD2 (5 bases). The CDR3 is 14 residues long. Trimming took 0 bases from V and 6 from J, leaving 11 bases between them. Germline V lookup: CDR1 SGHNT, CDR2 YYREEE (reference sequence).

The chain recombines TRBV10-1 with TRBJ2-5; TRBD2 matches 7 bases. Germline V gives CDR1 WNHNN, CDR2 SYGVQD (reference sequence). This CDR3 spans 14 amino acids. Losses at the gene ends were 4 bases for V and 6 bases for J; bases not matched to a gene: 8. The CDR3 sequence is CASSARGDLKTQYF. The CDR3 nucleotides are TGCGCCAGCAGTGCACGGGGGGACCTGAAGACCCAGTACTTC.